These 9 T cell receptor beta chains came from one sample sequenced in a study of PD-1 blockade in classical Hodgkin lymphoma. Clones were read by immunoSEQ multiplex PCR, and TCRdb kept only the in-frame ones, dropping some. The sample shows around 45,000 clones, roughly 78% of them seen only once. Exposure to brentuximab vedotin varied, and each patient had relapsed following autologous stem cell transplantation. The sample here was peripheral blood mononuclear cells (PBMCs), taken before the second cycle of nivolumab. These receptor sequences come from a human donor with classical Hodgkin lymphoma.

CDR3 DNA sequence: TGTGCCAGCAGCTCCGGGTTGGAAGCTTTCTTT. Amino acids: CASSSGLEAFF. The rearrangement joins TRBV7-9 to TRBJ1-1; no clear D. This CDR3 has 11 amino acids. The germline V gene has CDR1 SEHNR and CDR2 FQNEAQ (reference sequence). Trimming took 4 bases from V and 8 from J, leaving 8 bases between them.

This sequence joins TRBV11-2 and TRBJ2-7; D uncertain. The germline V gene has CDR1 SGHAT and CDR2 FQNNGV. Trimming removed 3 bases from V and 3 bases from J, with 15 bases in between. The CDR3 runs 15 residues. The CDR3 reads CASSFFTLKDYEQYF. The CDR3 DNA reads TGTGCCAGCAGCTTTTTTACCCTTAAGGACTACGAGCAGTACTTC.

The chain is built from TRBV9 and TRBJ1-4, with a tentative D call TRBD1 (6 bases). Between the trimmed V and J ends, which lost 4 bases and 3 bases, there was a span of 13 bases. The CDR3 consists of 15 residues. Germline V CDR1 and CDR2: SGDLS, YYNGEE. CDR3 DNA: TGTGCCAGCAGCACTCACACAGGGTCTAATGAAAAACTGTTTTTT. Protein product: CASSTHTGSNEKLFF. The full variable domain, with the rest looked up from reference TRBV9 and TRBJ1-4, is DSGVTQTPKHLITATGQRVTLRCSPRSGDLSVYWYQQSLDQGLQFLIQYYNGEERAKGNILERFSAQQFPDLHSELNLSSLELGDSALYFCASSTHTGSNEKLFFGSGTQLSVL.

The gene calls are TRBV7-3 and TRBJ2-7; TRBD2 aligns across 7 bases. This CDR3 is built from 15 residues. Looked up from germline, CDR1 is SGHTA and CDR2 is FQGTGA. With 2 bases clipped from V and 2 bases from J, the junction kept 6 bases outside the gene matches. CDR3 region: CASSLGAGDPYEQYF. The DNA for the CDR3 is TGTGCCAGCAGCTTAGGGGCGGGAGACCCCTACGAGCAGTACTTC. The variable domain in full, completed from reference TRBV7-3 and TRBJ2-7, reads GAGVSQTPSNKVTEKGKYVELRCDPISGHTALYWYRQSLGQGPEFLIYFQGTGAADDSGLPNDRFFAVRPEGSVSTLKIQRTERGDSAVYLCASSLGAGDPYEQYFGPGTRLTVT.

V and J are TRBV25-1 and TRBJ2-7; 9 bases align to TRBD1. With V trimmed by 0 bases and J by 2 bases, 8 bases remained unmatched. Germline V gene lookup returns CDR1 MGHDK and CDR2 SYGVNS. The CDR3 covers 17 residues. The CDR3 sequence is CASSEYGAGTGTYEQYF. The CDR3 DNA follows: TGTGCCAGCAGTGAATATGGTGCCGGGACAGGGACCTACGAGCAGTACTTC.

This clone has a single count. The chain uses TRBV30 and TRBJ2-1; 10 positions agree with TRBD1. The CDR3 extends over 13 amino acids. Germline V gene data show CDR1 as GTSNPN and CDR2 as SVGIG (reference sequence). J lost 8 bases, V lost 6 bases, and 7 bases had no gene match. This CDR3 is CACPGTGVYEQFF. Here the CDR3 DNA reads TGTGCCTGCCCGGGGACAGGGGTTTATGAGCAGTTCTTC.

The V gene is TRBV6-5, the J gene TRBJ1-3; 8 bases are shared with TRBD1. The CDR3 runs to 14 residues. The junction had 3 bases not matched to a gene; V was cut back by 8 bases and J by 0 bases. CDR1 MNHEY and CDR2 SVGAGI come from the germline V gene. The chain's CDR3 is CASWTGSSGNTIYF. CDR3 nucleotide sequence: TGTGCCAGCTGGACAGGGTCCTCTGGAAACACCATATATTTT.

The CDR3 region is CASSDRSQGTGELFF. As DNA, the CDR3 is TGTGCCAGCAGCGACCGATCCCAGGGAACCGGGGAGCTGTTTTTT. The J gene is TRBJ2-2, the V gene TRBV7-6, with D perhaps TRBD1 (5 bases). This CDR3 is 15 amino acids long. The V gene lost 5 bases and the J gene lost 5 bases, with 15 bases spanning the gap. Germline-derived CDR1 and CDR2 are SGHVS and FNYEAQ.

The chain joins TRBV5-5 to TRBJ1-5; D remains ambiguous. Trimming pared 0 bases from V and 0 bases from J, leaving 13 bases between. The CDR3 totals 17 residues. The germline V gene encodes CDR1 SGHKS and CDR2 YYEKEE (reference sequence). The CDR3 nucleotides read TGTGCCAGCAGCTTGGAACGATATGGCGGTAGCAATCAGCCCCAGCATTTT. Translation: CASSLERYGGSNQPQHF.